The entry below gives a single TCR beta chain sequence along with its context. Its antigen is not known. The sample is drawn from a study of T-cell memory formation after mild COVID-19. MiXCR, run by TCRdb on the 5' RACE reads, gives a single entry per CDR3 protein. This table has under 600,000 distinct CDR3 sequences, roughly 21% appearing once. The CDR3 runs 16 residues. Germline CDR1 SGHDN, CDR2 FVKESK. Deletions cut 6 bases from V and 2 bases from J, with 17 bases between. Findings of the study overall: Pre-infection memory harbored some responding clones, suggesting cross-reactive memory joined.

The source material was PBMCs or a T cell subset sorted from them (not recorded which). The chain recombines TRBV14 with TRBJ2-1, with D perhaps matching TRBD2 (8 bases). This TCR was sampled from an adult woman who had mild COVID-19 (a few samples of this study predate the infection). Cell type and time point are not known. The CDR3 loop is CASSPQGRGAYNEQFF. DNA for the CDR3: TGTGCCAGCAGTCCACAGGGGCGGGGGGCCTACAATGAGCAGTTCTTC.